A selection of T cell receptor beta chains follows, all from one sample in a study of tumor-infiltrating lymphocytes in oesophageal squamous cell carcinoma. TCRdb re-derived calls from the PCR reads in MiXCR, one entry per CDR3 protein. This table has roughly 14,000 distinct CDR3 sequences, 40% to 50% appearing once. Specimen: blood. The receptors here all came from a male donor with esophageal squamous cell carcinoma. The CDR3 runs from the conserved cysteine through the conserved F or W. D genes are given only for firm matches. Only part of the rows carry a size: once, few, many, or a class if the clone is expanded.

size	D	V	J	DNA	CDR3
.	.	TRBV12-3/TRBV12-4	TRBJ2-1	TGTGCCAGCAGTTTAGCCGGGGCATACAATGAGCAGTTCTTC	CASSLAGAYNEQFF
.	TRBD1	TRBV7-4	TRBJ1-4	TGTGCCAGCAGCCCCGGACAGGGGATCGGTGAAAAACTGTTTTTT	CASSPGQGIGEKLFF
.	TRBD2	TRBV7-2	TRBJ2-1	TGTGCCAGCAGCTTAGGCGGGGGGGGAGCAGATGAGCAGTTCTTC	CASSLGGGGADEQFF
large	TRBD2	TRBV7-3	TRBJ2-1	TGTGCCAGCAGCTCAACCGGGACTAGCGGGAGTTTTTTCGGCAATGAGCAGTTCTTC	CASSSTGTSGSFFGNEQFF
medium-sized	.	TRBV11-2	TRBJ1-2	TGTGCCAGCAGCCCGGACCCGCGGACTTATGGCTACACCTTC	CASSPDPRTYGYTF
many	.	TRBV4-2	TRBJ1-4	TGTGCCAGCAGCCCGGGGGCGACTAATGAAAAACTGTTTTTT	CASSPGATNEKLFF
many	TRBD2	TRBV2	TRBJ2-1	TGTGCCAGCAGGGTGCGTCTAGCGGGAAACAATGAGCAGTTCTTC	CASRVRLAGNNEQFF
.	.	TRBV28	TRBJ2-7	TGTGCCAGCAGTGGTAGCCGGGGATTGGCCTACGAGCAGTACTTC	CASSGSRGLAYEQYF
few	TRBD2	TRBV6-1	TRBJ2-1	TGTGCCAGCAGTTCTACTAGCGGGTGGTACAATGAGCAGTTCTTC	CASSSTSGWYNEQFF
.	.	TRBV12-3/TRBV12-4	TRBJ2-5	TGTGCCAGCAGTTTCGCCAGTGGGAAAGAGACCCAGTACTTC	CASSFASGKETQYF
.	TRBD2	TRBV7-2	TRBJ2-1	TGTGCCAGCAGCTTACAGACTAGCGGGGGGCAGTTCTTC	CASSLQTSGGQFF
few	.	TRBV7-3	TRBJ2-6	TGTGCCAGCAGCTTAACCTCTGGGGCCAACGTCCTGACTTTC	CASSLTSGANVLTF
.	.	TRBV7-3	TRBJ2-1	TGTGCCAGCAGCATGACTATTAGCTCCTACGAGCAGTTCTTC	CASSMTISSYEQFF
.	TRBD2	TRBV7-6	TRBJ2-7	TGTGCCAGCAGCTTAGGGACTAGCGGCACCTACGAGCAGTACTTC	CASSLGTSGTYEQYF
.	.	TRBV7-6	TRBJ1-2	TGTGCCAGCAGCTTAGCTGCCTGGAGTCCTCTCGGCTACACCTTC	CASSLAAWSPLGYTF
.	TRBD2	TRBV7-3	TRBJ2-5	TGTGCCAGCAGCCCAGGGACTAGCGATCTCGAGACCCAGTACTTC	CASSPGTSDLETQYF
.	.	TRBV27	TRBJ2-7	TGTGCCAGCAGTTCGTCTTTGGAGTCCAACGAGCAGTACTTC	CASSSSLESNEQYF
.	TRBD1	TRBV6-1	TRBJ1-2	TGTGCCAGCAGTGTACAGGGGTCTAACTATGGCTACACCTTC	CASSVQGSNYGYTF
.	.	TRBV28	TRBJ1-3	TGTGCCAGCAGTCCCCCGAGGGGCTCTGGAAACACCATATATTTT	CASSPPRGSGNTIYF
.	TRBD1	TRBV6-1	TRBJ2-5	TGTGCCAGCAGTACGGGACAGGGGGTTGCGGAGACCCAGTACTTC	CASSTGQGVAETQYF
.	TRBD1	TRBV7-3	TRBJ2-3	TGTGCCAGCAGCTTAGGACAGGGTAAAGATACGCAGTATTTT	CASSLGQGKDTQYF
medium-sized	.	TRBV12-3/TRBV12-4	TRBJ1-1	TGTGCCAGCAGTTTGGGGTTGCTCCGTGGGAGGGGGAACACTGAAGCTTTCTTT	CASSLGLLRGRGNTEAFF
.	TRBD2	TRBV6-1	TRBJ2-4	TGTGCCAGCAGTGATTTTCTCGGGAGGGCCGTTGAGCAGTACTTC	CASSDFLGRAVEQYF
.	.	TRBV6-8	TRBJ2-5	TGTGCCAGCAGTTACAATTCGATAAAACAAGAGACCCAGTACTTC	CASSYNSIKQETQYF
.	.	TRBV24-1	TRBJ2-2	TGTGCCACCAGGAAAGGTTTCGGGGAGCTGTTTTTT	CATRKGFGELFF
.	TRBD2	TRBV6-1	TRBJ2-3	TGTGCCAGCACGGCGGGGGGCATGGATACGCAGTATTTT	CASTAGGMDTQYF
.	.	TRBV11-2	TRBJ2-7	TGTGCCAGCAGCTTAGTCCTGGAACTCATCTCCACCTTC	CASSLVLELISTF
.	.	TRBV7-6	TRBJ1-2	TGTGCCAGCAGCTTAAAGGGAAACTATGGCTACACCTTC	CASSLKGNYGYTF
.	TRBD1	TRBV6-6	TRBJ2-7	TGTGCCAGCAGTCCACTGATCCCGGGACAGGGAAGCTCCTACGAGCAGTACTTC	CASSPLIPGQGSSYEQYF
.	TRBD1	TRBV6-5	TRBJ2-1	TGTGCCAGCAGTTACGGACAGGGCGGCGGTGAGCAGTTCTTC	CASSYGQGGGEQFF
few	TRBD2	TRBV7-2	TRBJ2-1	TGTGCCAGCAGCTTGGCCTTCGCGGGACTAGCATTTGGTAATGAGCAGTTCTTC	CASSLAFAGLAFGNEQFF
many	.	TRBV6-4	TRBJ2-3	TGTGCCAGCAGTGACTCCGGCGCCTCAACAGATACGCAGTATTTT	CASSDSGASTDTQYF
.	TRBD2	TRBV6-1	TRBJ2-5	TGTGCCAGCAGGTCGGGTAGCGGGGGGAGGAAGACCCAGTACTTC	CASRSGSGGRKTQYF
few	TRBD1	TRBV28	TRBJ2-2	TGTGCCAGCAGACAGGGGAGCAGAACCGGGGAGCTGTTTTTT	CASRQGSRTGELFF
many	TRBD2	TRBV6-1	TRBJ2-7	TGTGCCAGCAGTTCGCGGACTAGCGGGACCTACGAGCAGTACTTC	CASSSRTSGTYEQYF
.	TRBD2	TRBV10-2	TRBJ2-3	TGCGCCAGCGAGTCTAGCGGGGGGGCTAATACGCAGTATTTT	CASESSGGANTQYF
.	.	TRBV7-4	TRBJ2-4	TGTGCCAGCAGCTTAGTGGGAGTCGGGAACATTCAGTACTTC	CASSLVGVGNIQYF
.	TRBD1	TRBV7-8	TRBJ2-1	TGTGCCAGCAGCTTAGGCTGGGGACAGGGATACAATGAGCAGCTCTTC	CASSLGWGQGYNEQLF
medium-sized	.	TRBV28	TRBJ1-2	TGTGCCAGCAGTGGACCCTATGGCTACACCTTC	CASSGPYGYTF
.	TRBD2	TRBV7-3	TRBJ2-1	TGTGCCAGCAGCTTCTTAGCGGGAGGGCCGTTGAGCTCCTACAATGAGCAGTTCTTC	CASSFLAGGPLSSYNEQFF
few	TRBD2	TRBV7-2	TRBJ2-2	TGTGCCAGCAGCCCGGGACTAGCGGAGGGGTCTAGCACCGGGGAGCTGTTTTTT	CASSPGLAEGSSTGELFF
.	.	TRBV11-2	TRBJ2-1	TGTGCCAGCAGCGGACGAGGGGACCCGGCCTACAATGAGCAGTTCTTC	CASSGRGDPAYNEQFF
medium-sized	TRBD2	TRBV7-6	TRBJ2-3	TGTGCCAGCAGCCGGGAAATAGCGGGAACAGATACGCAGTATTTT	CASSREIAGTDTQYF
.	TRBD1	TRBV7-3	TRBJ2-1	TGTGCCAGCAGCCTGAATCCCGGGACAGCCTACGAGCAGTTCTTC	CASSLNPGTAYEQFF
many	.	TRBV19	TRBJ2-5	TGTGCCAGTAGTTCGAGTTTGGACTTCCAAGAGACCCAGTACTTC	CASSSSLDFQETQYF
once	.	TRBV3-1	TRBJ2-7	TGTGCCACCTCAGGGATTAGCTCCTACGAGCAGTACTTC	CATSGISSYEQYF
.	.	TRBV12-3/TRBV12-4	TRBJ2-4	TGTGCCAGCAGTTTAATGGGGGGAAACATTCAGTACTTC	CASSLMGGNIQYF
medium-sized	.	TRBV7-6	TRBJ1-1	TGTGCCAGCAGCTCATTTATGAACACTGAAGCTTTCTTT	CASSSFMNTEAFF
few	.	TRBV7-2	TRBJ1-5	TGTGCCAGCATCTACAGGGCAGGTCAGCCCCAGCATTTT	CASIYRAGQPQHF
.	TRBD1	TRBV29-1	TRBJ1-1	TGCAGCGGCGGACAGGGAGATACTGAAGCTTTCTTT	CSGGQGDTEAFF
once	.	TRBV6-8	TRBJ1-2	TGTGCCAGCAGTTACCGAACTCGGGACGTCTACACCTTC	CASSYRTRDVYTF
once	TRBD1	TRBV7-2	TRBJ2-7	TGTGCCAGCAGCTCGACAGGGTACGAGCAGTACTTC	CASSSTGYEQYF
few	TRBD1	TRBV30	TRBJ2-7	TGTGCCTGGAGTAACCCTCGACAGGGAATACGGTCACCCCTCCACTTC	CAWSNPRQGIRSPLHF
.	TRBD2	TRBV6-4	TRBJ2-1	TGTGCCAGCAGTTTACTAGCGGGAGTTTCGAATGAGCAGTTCTTC	CASSLLAGVSNEQFF
.	.	TRBV7-9	TRBJ1-6	TGTGCCAGCAGCGACGGAACTCTTCCTTTTTCACCCCTCCACTTT	CASSDGTLPFSPLHF